This is a list of T cell receptor beta chains from one sample in a study of cytomegalovirus exposure and HLA in healthy donors. Sequenced by immunoSEQ multiplex PCR; TCRdb stores in-frame clones only, minus some. Among about 160,000 clones listed, about 78% were seen once. Source material: PBMCs. These receptors came from a male donor in good health and CMV-seronegative. Both conserved end residues are part of each CDR3.

CDR3: CASRGGNPGLTYSYEQYF; V: TRBV7-8; J: TRBJ2-7
CDR3: CASSQVWTDSRQPESPLHF; V: TRBV4-3; J: TRBJ1-6
CDR3: CASSVRQWRNTGELFF; V: TRBV6-1; J: TRBJ2-2
CDR3: CASSSLDRYSYEQYF; V: TRBV6-5; J: -
CDR3: CASSARDRGTEKLFF; V: TRBV6-1; J: TRBJ1-4
CDR3: CASSRGTYEQYF; V: TRBV21-1; J: TRBJ2-7
CDR3: CASSAQGGDYTF; V: TRBV2; J: TRBJ1-2
CDR3: CAISESGRQGPEQYF; V: TRBV10-3; J: TRBJ2-7
CDR3: CASSARQFEAFF; V: TRBV5-6; J: TRBJ1-1
CDR3: CASSNQGGRQPQHF; V: TRBV19; J: TRBJ1-5
CDR3: CASSQATGIGDTQYF; V: TRBV4-3; J: TRBJ2-3
CDR3: CASSFGGRAYGEQYF; V: TRBV5-4; J: TRBJ2-7
CDR3: CAIRSGLKAYEQYF; V: TRBV27; J: TRBJ2-7
CDR3: CASSVARLGTDTQYF; V: TRBV9; J: TRBJ2-3
CDR3: CASSGGDRDNYGYTF; V: TRBV7-8; J: TRBJ1-2
CDR3: CASSQDGQKLFF; V: TRBV4-1; J: TRBJ1-4
CDR3: CASSLVGYEQYF; V: TRBV7-6; J: TRBJ2-7
CDR3: CASSIPGQGTEKLFF; V: TRBV19; J: TRBJ1-4
CDR3: CASSLTSEHEAFF; V: TRBV7-3; J: TRBJ1-1
CDR3: CAISDVTPGEQFF; V: TRBV10-3; J: TRBJ2-1
CDR3: CASTQSRGFGNTIYF; V: TRBV2; J: TRBJ1-3
CDR3: CASRGGDGYNEQFF; V: TRBV2; J: TRBJ2-1
CDR3: CASSLEITSSRPYEQYF; V: TRBV7-8; J: TRBJ2-7
CDR3: CASSYEQGQEKLFF; V: TRBV6-5; J: TRBJ1-4
CDR3: CASSVGSEQFF; V: TRBV9; J: TRBJ2-1
CDR3: CASRGGEQGAGGYTF; V: TRBV7-9; J: TRBJ1-2
CDR3: CASSGRLVISDTQYF; V: TRBV19; J: TRBJ2-3
CDR3: CASRKLAGEVDTQYF; V: TRBV7-2; J: TRBJ2-3
CDR3: CASSPRLAGGENNEQFF; V: TRBV7-9; J: TRBJ2-1
CDR3: CASSLTSAADTQYF; V: TRBV7-3; J: TRBJ2-3
CDR3: CASSLGSQGVTQPQHF; V: TRBV27; J: TRBJ1-5
CDR3: CAWSAGLIRVTGELFF; V: TRBV30; J: TRBJ2-2
CDR3: CSARNSYGYTF; V: TRBV20-1; J: TRBJ1-2
CDR3: CASSPLGGYEQYF; V: TRBV18; J: TRBJ2-7
CDR3: CSCRADTQYF; V: TRBV20-1; J: TRBJ2-3
CDR3: CASSAGQYTEAFF; V: TRBV9; J: TRBJ1-1
CDR3: CASSIGGVGTDTQYF; V: TRBV9; J: TRBJ2-3
CDR3: CASTEGWGRGQQGYTF; V: TRBV11-2; J: TRBJ1-2
CDR3: CASSDTGLAGDNEQFF; V: TRBV6-4; J: TRBJ2-1
CDR3: CASSLEGGGEQYF; V: TRBV7-9; J: -
CDR3: CASSLGWWRGGDYEQYF; V: TRBV7-2; J: TRBJ2-7
CDR3: CASSLDSGTGDF; V: TRBV11-2; J: TRBJ1-3
CDR3: CAWAAGGASGYTF; V: TRBV30; J: TRBJ1-2
CDR3: CASSLSVGPNTGELFF; V: TRBV5-8; J: TRBJ2-2
CDR3: CASSPQGGGQPQHF; V: TRBV7-2; J: TRBJ1-5
CDR3: CASSVVAGGFSDTQYF; V: TRBV19; J: TRBJ2-3
CDR3: CASSVGGVGASDTQYF; V: TRBV9; J: TRBJ2-3
CDR3: CASSEAFGSPLHF; V: TRBV6-1; J: TRBJ1-6
CDR3: CASSLAGLAADEQFF; V: TRBV6-6; J: TRBJ2-1